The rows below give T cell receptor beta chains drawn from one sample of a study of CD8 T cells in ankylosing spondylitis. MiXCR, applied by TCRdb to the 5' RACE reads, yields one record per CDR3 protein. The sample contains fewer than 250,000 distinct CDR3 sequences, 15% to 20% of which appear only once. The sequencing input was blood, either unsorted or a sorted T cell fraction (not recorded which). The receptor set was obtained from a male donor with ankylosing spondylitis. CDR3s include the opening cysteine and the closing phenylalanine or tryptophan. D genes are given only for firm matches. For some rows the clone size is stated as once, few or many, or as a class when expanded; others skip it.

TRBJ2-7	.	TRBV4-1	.	TGCGCCAGCAGCCAAGCCCCTTCCCCTGGCGGAGGGGGGTACGAGCAGTACTTC	CASSQAPSPGGGGYEQYF
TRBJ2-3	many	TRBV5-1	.	TGCGCCAGCACCCAAGGAGTGTTGGATACGCAGTATTTT	CASTQGVLDTQYF
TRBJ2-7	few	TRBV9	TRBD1	TGTGCCAGCAGCCCTTCATGGGACAGGGCGGTGTACGAGCAGTACTTC	CASSPSWDRAVYEQYF
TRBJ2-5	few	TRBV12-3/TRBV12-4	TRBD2	TGTGCCAGCAGTCATAGCACCGGACTAGCGGAGGAGGGGGGAGCGGAGACCCAGTACTTC	CASSHSTGLAEEGGAETQYF
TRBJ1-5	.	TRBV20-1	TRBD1	TGCAGTGCTCACGGAGGGGGCCGCAATCAGCCCCAGCATTTT	CSAHGGGRNQPQHF
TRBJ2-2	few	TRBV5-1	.	TGCGCCAGCAGCTTGGCGTGGCCAGAGAACACCGGGGAGCTGTTTTTT	CASSLAWPENTGELFF
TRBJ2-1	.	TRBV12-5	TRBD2	TGTGCTAGTGGCCCTAGCGGGCCGGGGGGGAATGAGCAGTTCTTC	CASGPSGPGGNEQFF
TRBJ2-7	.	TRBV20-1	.	TGCAGTGCTAGAGAGCAGGGGCGCTCCTACGAGCAGTACTTC	CSAREQGRSYEQYF
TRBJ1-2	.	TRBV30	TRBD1	TGTGCCTGGAGCGCGACAGGGAACTATGGCTACACCTTC	CAWSATGNYGYTF
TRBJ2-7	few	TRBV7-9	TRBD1	TGTGCCAGCACCAAAATCGACAGGGAAGAGCAGTACTTC	CASTKIDREEQYF
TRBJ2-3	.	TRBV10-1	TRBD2	TGCGCCAGCAGCGCCGGGACTAGCGGGGGGAGCACAGATACGCAGTATTTT	CASSAGTSGGSTDTQYF
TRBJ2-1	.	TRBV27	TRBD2	TGTGCCAGCAATAGCGGGAGGATCGACAATGAGCAGTTCTTC	CASNSGRIDNEQFF
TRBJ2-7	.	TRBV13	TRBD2	TGTGCCAGCAGCTTAGGGGGACTAGCGAACTACGAGCAGTACTTC	CASSLGGLANYEQYF
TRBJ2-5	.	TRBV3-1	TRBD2	TGTGCCAGCAGCCAAGCGGGACTAGCGGGGCAAGAGACCCAGTACTTC	CASSQAGLAGQETQYF